This entry lists 24 T cell receptor beta chains sequenced from one sample in a study of blood T cell repertoires in COVID-19. Assay used: immunoSEQ multiplex PCR; TCRdb lists only in-frame clones, some missing. The sample yields over 200,000 clones, about 79% seen once. Specimen: peripheral blood. The receptors originated from a man aged 35 to 55 who had recovered from COVID-19.

The V and J genes are TRBV5-1 and TRBJ2-2, with 8 bases that match TRBD2. V trimming: 4 bases; J trimming: 4 bases; junction bases outside the gene matches: 12. CDR3 length: 17 amino acids. Germline lookup yields CDR1 SGHRS and CDR2 YFSETQ. CDR3 in DNA: TGCGCCAGCAGCCCCTCCGGCGGGGGGCCGGGCACCGGGGAGCTGTTTTTT. It encodes CASSPSGGGPGTGELFF.

V and J are TRBV5-6 and TRBJ2-2; 8 nucleotides agree with TRBD1. V lost 1 base, J lost 5 bases, and 10 bases stayed unmatched. CDR1 and CDR2 (germline): SGHDT, YYEEEE. The CDR3 is 17 amino acids. DNA for the CDR3: TGTGCCAGCAGCTTGACGGAATACAGGGGGTTAACCGGGGAGCTGTTTTTT. It yields the protein CASSLTEYRGLTGELFF.

CDR3 protein: CAISDGRNEKLFF. The DNA for the CDR3 is TGTGCCATCAGTGATGGCAGGAATGAAAAACTGTTTTTT. The chain recombines TRBV10-3 with TRBJ1-4; D unresolved. The V end was cut by 3 bases, the J end by 5 bases, with 7 bases between. Germline V gene lookup returns CDR1 ENHRY and CDR2 SYGVKD. The CDR3 extends over 13 amino acids.

The chain combines TRBV5-4 with TRBJ2-7, with 7 bases aligning to TRBD2. J gave up 6 bases and V 0 bases, and 12 bases lay outside the gene matches. CDR1 and CDR2 from the germline V gene are SGHNT and YYREEE (reference sequence). This CDR3 has 16 residues. CDR3 residues: CASSLVRGGEGIEQYF. In DNA form, the CDR3 reads TGTGCCAGCAGCTTGGTCCGGGGAGGGGAGGGAATCGAGCAGTACTTC.

The V gene is TRBV10-3, the J gene TRBJ2-5; 10 bases line up with TRBD2. The CDR3 loop spans 14 amino acids. The junction had 9 bases not matched to a gene; V was cut back by 8 bases and J by 6 bases. Germline V gene sequence: CDR1 ENHRY, CDR2 SYGVKD. The CDR3 region has the DNA TGTGCCATCCAGAAAGCGGGGGGGCCGAAGACCCAGTACTTC. Translation gives CAIQKAGGPKTQYF.

The rearrangement links TRBV7-2 to TRBJ2-7; 9 nucleotides line up with TRBD1. J gave up 0 bases and V 5 bases, and 8 bases lay outside the gene matches. The length of the CDR3 is 16 residues. Germline CDR1 is SGHTA and CDR2 is FQGNSA. The CDR3 DNA is TGTGCCAGCAGCCCCCAGGACAGGGGCGGCTCCTACGAGCAGTACTTC. This gives the protein CASSPQDRGGSYEQYF.

The rearrangement links TRBV7-2 to TRBJ2-5, with D possibly matching TRBD1 (5 bases). This CDR3 region has 12 residues. V lost 0 bases and J lost 7, with 6 bases in between. Germline V gives CDR1 SGHTA, CDR2 FQGNSA. CDR3 DNA sequence: TGTGCCAGCAGCTTAGCTCAGGGGACCCAGTACTTC. Protein sequence: CASSLAQGTQYF.

This clone was seen a few times. The rearrangement links TRBV5-1 to TRBJ2-7; 11 bases fit TRBD2. CDR1 is SGHRS and CDR2 is YFSETQ in the germline V gene. V trimming: 4 bases; J trimming: 7 bases; junction bases outside the gene matches: 7. CDR3 length: 14 residues. The chain's CDR3 is CASSITSGSWEQYF. CDR3 coding DNA: TGCGCCAGCAGCATAACTAGCGGGAGTTGGGAGCAGTACTTC.

This clone was seen just once. CDR3 in DNA: TGTGCCAGCAGCTACGGACAGGGGGGCGAAGAGACCCAGTACTTC. It specifies CASSYGQGGEETQYF. This rearrangement joins TRBV11-2 to TRBJ2-5; TRBD1 agrees at 10 bases. Germline CDR1 and CDR2: SGHAT and FQNNGV. The CDR3 is made up of 15 amino acids. V shed 4 bases and J 3 bases; nucleotides not matched to a gene: 5.

The chain is built from TRBV6-2 or TRBV6-3 and TRBJ1-2; 7 bases agree with TRBD1. Germline CDR1 and CDR2: MNHEY and SVGEGT. V was pared by 5 bases and J by 6 bases, with 6 bases of the junction left unmatched. This CDR3 contains 13 residues. The CDR3 DNA is TGTGCCAGCAGTCCCCGAAGGGGGCATGGCTACACCTTC. Encoded protein: CASSPRRGHGYTF.

This chain links TRBV12-3 or TRBV12-4 with TRBJ1-1; D gene uncertain. V was pared by 3 bases and J by 1 base, with 3 bases between. The CDR3 has 12 amino acids. The CDR3 loop is CASSFWNTEAFF. In nucleotides, the CDR3 is TGTGCCAGCAGTTTCTGGAACACTGAAGCTTTCTTT.

The rearrangement joins TRBV6-2 or TRBV6-3 to TRBJ1-1; 7 nucleotides match TRBD1. Germline-derived CDR1 and CDR2 are MNHEY and SVGEGT. J lost 1 base, V lost 0 bases, and 20 bases had no gene match. The CDR3 is 21 residues long. CDR3 residues: CASSYSNFRRTEGQSNTEAFF. The DNA for the CDR3 is TGTGCCAGCAGTTACTCGAATTTCCGGCGGACGGAGGGACAGTCGAACACTGAAGCTTTCTTT.

The rearrangement links TRBV4-2 to TRBJ2-1; 8 bases line up with TRBD2. The CDR3 runs 18 residues. The germline gives CDR1 LGHNA, CDR2 YNFKEQ. With 2 bases clipped from V and 4 bases from J, the junction kept 13 bases outside the gene matches. Here the CDR3 reads CASSQLPGRGERYNEQFF. Written as DNA, the CDR3 is TGTGCCAGCAGCCAACTTCCTGGGCGGGGGGAAAGATACAATGAGCAGTTCTTC.

The chain uses TRBV5-6 and TRBJ2-1; 8 bases agree with TRBD1. This CDR3 has 11 residues. Trimming at V came to 3 bases and at J to 14 bases, leaving 4 bases not matched to a gene. CDR1 is SGHDT, CDR2 YYEEEE, per germline. The CDR3 region has the DNA TGTGCCAGCAGCTGGATGGACAGGGAGTTCTTC. It specifies CASSWMDREFF.

V is TRBV19 and J is TRBJ2-7, with 7 bases that match TRBD1. Germline CDR1 and CDR2: LNHDA and SQIVND (reference sequence). The CDR3 runs to 13 residues. J lost 4 bases, V lost 5 bases, and 5 bases had no gene match. CDR3 coding DNA: TGTGCCAGTAGTTTGGGCAGGGGGTACGAGCAGTACTTC. Translation: CASSLGRGYEQYF.

This clone has just one count. The chain joins TRBV5-6 to TRBJ1-2; 8 bases align to TRBD1. Trimming took 4 bases from V and 8 from J; bases not matched to a gene: 7. Germline loops: CDR1 SGHDT, CDR2 YYEEEE. The CDR3 is 13 amino acids. Here the CDR3 DNA reads TGTGCCAGCAGCCCGGGACAGGCGGAGGGCTACACCTTC. As protein: CASSPGQAEGYTF.

The chain couples TRBV4-1 to TRBJ1-2; 7 bases are a match to TRBD1. After removal of 6 bases from V and 2 bases from J, the junction contained 12 bases not matched to a gene. Germline values: CDR1 MGHRA, CDR2 YSYEKL. The CDR3 sequence is 16 residues long. The DNA of the CDR3 is TGCGCCAGCAGGTTTCTACAGGGGCCCACCAACTATGGCTACACCTTC. Protein product: CASRFLQGPTNYGYTF.

The table lists this clone with a few counts. The chain carries TRBV5-1 and TRBJ2-7, with 7 positions matching TRBD2. CDR1 and CDR2 from the germline V gene are SGHRS and YFSETQ. Trimming at V came to 0 bases and at J to 2 bases, leaving 2 bases not matched to a gene. CDR3 size: 14 residues. CDR3 in amino acids: CASSLEGRAYEQYF. CDR3 DNA sequence: TGCGCCAGCAGCTTGGAGGGGAGGGCCTACGAGCAGTACTTC.

This chain connects TRBV19 to TRBJ2-5, with D tentatively TRBD1 (6 bases). V dropped 5 bases and J dropped 2 bases, with 15 bases sitting between them. The CDR3 length is 15 residues. From germline, CDR1 is LNHDA and CDR2 SQIVND (reference sequence). The CDR3 region is CASSPIPGQQETQYF. The CDR3 DNA is TGTGCCAGTAGTCCTATCCCCGGACAGCAAGAGACCCAGTACTTC. The variable domain in full, with the rest retrieved from reference TRBV19 and TRBJ2-5, is DGGITQSPKYLFRKEGQNVTLSCEQNLNHDAMYWYRQDPGQGLRLIYYSQIVNDFQKGDIAEGYSVSREKKESFPLTVTSAQKNPTAFYLCASSPIPGQQETQYFGPGTRLLVL.

The V call is TRBV11-3, the J call TRBJ2-3, with 7 bases aligning to TRBD2. This CDR3 has 16 residues. Germline loops: CDR1 SGHNT, CDR2 YENEEA. V shed 2 bases and J 0 bases; nucleotides not matched to a gene: 5. CDR3 amino acids: CASSLRGVVSTDTQYF. The CDR3 DNA is TGTGCCAGCAGCTTACGGGGGGTGGTAAGCACAGATACGCAGTATTTT.

This chain's CDR3 is CASSGTGEETQYF. DNA of the CDR3: TGTGCCAGCTCAGGGACGGGAGAAGAGACCCAGTACTTC. The chain links TRBV2 to TRBJ2-5; D is possibly TRBD2 (6 bases). CDR1 and CDR2 (germline): SNHLY, FYNNEI. Trimming shortened V by 8 bases and J by 3 bases, and 13 bases separated the two germline ends. The CDR3 is 13 amino acids.

This rearrangement joins TRBV7-2 to TRBJ1-5; D not certain. The CDR3 has 14 residues. Germline loops: CDR1 SGHTA, CDR2 FQGNSA. V lost 2 bases and J 6 bases, leaving 11 bases between the germline ends. CDR3 region: CASSLSSRGQPQHF. CDR3 in DNA: TGTGCCAGCAGCTTAAGCTCGCGCGGTCAGCCCCAGCATTTT.

The chain joins TRBV19 to TRBJ1-1; possibly TRBD1 for D (5 bases). From germline, CDR1 is LNHDA and CDR2 SQIVND (reference sequence). The CDR3 covers 14 residues. V lost 5 bases, J lost 0 bases, and 10 bases lay in between. The CDR3 sequence is CASSVQGMNTEAFF. The CDR3 coding sequence is TGTGCCAGTAGTGTTCAGGGCATGAACACTGAAGCTTTCTTT. The whole variable domain, remainder taken from reference TRBV19 and TRBJ1-1, is DGGITQSPKYLFRKEGQNVTLSCEQNLNHDAMYWYRQDPGQGLRLIYYSQIVNDFQKGDIAEGYSVSREKKESFPLTVTSAQKNPTAFYLCASSVQGMNTEAFFGQGTRLTVV.

The chain recombines TRBV6-4 with TRBJ1-4; D not certain. The length of the CDR3 is 17 residues. Germline values: CDR1 MRHNA, CDR2 SNTAGT. V dropped 2 bases and J dropped 4 bases, with 17 bases sitting between them. The CDR3: CASSDAGRRGFNEKLFF. CDR3 DNA sequence: TGTGCCAGCAGTGACGCGGGTAGGAGAGGATTTAATGAAAAACTGTTTTTT.